This passage covers 19 T cell receptor beta chains from one sample sequenced in a study of blood T cell repertoires in COVID-19. Repertoires were generated with immunoSEQ multiplex PCR, while TCRdb's copy carries only in-frame clones and drops some. The sample carries around 150,000 clones, roughly 80% recorded once. Source material: peripheral blood. The receptor source for this set is a man aged 65-85 years with acute or convalescent COVID-19.

The chain couples TRBV7-2 to TRBJ2-5, with 7 bases matching TRBD2. Losses at the gene ends were 6 bases for V and 0 bases for J; bases not matched to a gene: 4. CDR1 is SGHTA, CDR2 FQGNSA, per germline. This CDR3 comprises 14 residues. The CDR3 protein is CASRRTRDQETQYF. CDR3 sequence (DNA): TGTGCCAGCAGACGGACTAGAGACCAAGAGACCCAGTACTTC.

This clone was counted only a few times. The J gene is TRBJ2-7, the V gene TRBV5-5; 11 nucleotides line up with TRBD2. Germline-derived CDR1 and CDR2 are SGHKS and YYEKEE (reference sequence). Trimming took 4 bases from V and 6 from J; bases not matched to a gene: 6. There are 14 residues in the CDR3. This chain's CDR3 is CASSNSGGAFEQYF. The CDR3 DNA sequence: TGTGCCAGCAGCAATAGCGGGGGGGCCTTCGAGCAGTACTTC.

The DNA for the CDR3 is TGTGCCAGTAGAAACGGACAGAGAAACTATGGCTACACCTTC. It is translated as CASRNGQRNYGYTF. The J gene is TRBJ1-2, the V gene TRBV19; a possible D gene is TRBD1 (6 bases). V gave up 6 bases and J gave up 2 bases, with 13 bases separating them. The length of the CDR3 is 14 residues. The germline gives CDR1 LNHDA, CDR2 SQIVND (reference sequence). The complete variable domain, with remaining parts taken from reference TRBV19 and TRBJ1-2, reads DGGITQSPKYLFRKEGQNVTLSCEQNLNHDAMYWYRQDPGQGLRLIYYSQIVNDFQKGDIAEGYSVSREKKESFPLTVTSAQKNPTAFYLCASRNGQRNYGYTFGSGTRLTVV.

The chain carries TRBV5-1 and TRBJ2-7; 9 positions agree with TRBD1. Unmatched junction bases numbered 11, after V lost 3 bases and J lost 7 bases. In germline, CDR1 is SGHRS, CDR2 YFSETQ. There are 15 residues in the CDR3. CDR3 loop: CASSSPGTGRKEQYF. The DNA of the CDR3 is TGCGCCAGCAGCTCTCCCGGGACAGGGAGAAAGGAGCAGTACTTC.

CDR3 loop: CAAGQGLNSPLHF. DNA for the CDR3: TGTGCCGCCGGACAGGGACTAAATTCACCCCTCCACTTT. The chain couples TRBV10-3 to TRBJ1-6; 8 bases line up with TRBD1. Per the germline V gene, CDR1 is ENHRY and CDR2 is SYGVKD. The CDR3 sequence is 13 residues long. Trimming removed 11 bases from V and 7 bases from J; junction bases left unmatched: 7.

V gene TRBV5-1 combines with J gene TRBJ2-7, with D possibly TRBD2 on 7 matching bases. Germline lookup yields CDR1 SGHRS and CDR2 YFSETQ. Trimming took 0 bases from V and 3 from J, leaving 13 bases between them. The CDR3 loop spans 15 amino acids. CDR3 coding DNA: TGCGCCAGCAGCTTGGATCGCGGGGGCCTCTACGAGCAGTACTTC. Translating gives CASSLDRGGLYEQYF.

The chain carries TRBV4-2 and TRBJ1-5; D unclear. V was pared by 0 bases and J by 0 bases, with 6 bases between. This CDR3 region has 15 residues. Germline lookup yields CDR1 LGHNA and CDR2 YNFKEQ. The DNA of the CDR3 is TGTGCCAGCAGCCAAGATTCAGGTAGCAATCAGCCCCAGCATTTT. Its translation: CASSQDSGSNQPQHF.

This rearrangement joins TRBV18 to TRBJ2-2; no reliable D call. The CDR3 extends over 14 amino acids. The germline CDR1 and CDR2 sequences are KGHSH and LQKENI. With 6 bases removed from V and 7 bases from J, the gap between germline ends came to 15 bases. In nucleotides, the CDR3 is TGTGCCAGCTCTCAGAGTCAGGCGATCGGGGAGCTGTTTTTT. Translation: CASSQSQAIGELFF.

V gene TRBV5-5 combines with J gene TRBJ1-5, with D tentatively TRBD1 (5 bases). Germline CDR1 and CDR2: SGHKS and YYEKEE (reference sequence). CDR3 length: 14 residues. V was cut by 4 bases and J by 0 bases, with 8 bases left in between. CDR3 loop: CASSTGYSNQPQHF. The CDR3 DNA reads TGTGCCAGCAGCACAGGATATAGCAATCAGCCCCAGCATTTT.

CDR3 sequence: CASSLVPLQGQNEKLFF. The CDR3 DNA is TGCGCCAGCAGCTTGGTCCCCTTACAGGGCCAGAATGAAAAACTGTTTTTT. The V call is TRBV5-1, the J call TRBJ1-4; possibly TRBD1 for D (6 bases). Trimming left V 0 bases short and J 5 bases short, with 17 bases between. Germline V CDR1 and CDR2: SGHRS, YFSETQ. The CDR3 sequence is 17 residues long.

The chain employs TRBV7-6 and TRBJ2-5; D is possibly TRBD1 (5 bases). The germline V gene has CDR1 SGHVS and CDR2 FNYEAQ. V gave up 3 bases and J gave up 1 base, with 18 bases separating them. CDR3 size: 17 residues. The CDR3 spells CASSFLRGAEPQETQYF. The CDR3 DNA is TGTGCCAGCAGCTTCCTCCGTGGGGCCGAACCCCAAGAGACCCAGTACTTC.

In its sample, this clone was seen once. V is TRBV5-1 and J is TRBJ1-1; D ambiguous. V was shortened by 5 bases and J by 3 bases, with 17 bases between the two germline ends. The CDR3 is 15 amino acids. From germline, CDR1 is SGHRS and CDR2 YFSETQ. CDR3 protein: CASSKPGSSYTEAFF. CDR3 bases: TGCGCCAGCAGTAAACCCGGGAGTTCGTACACTGAAGCTTTCTTT.

The chain recombines TRBV28 with TRBJ1-2; 7 nucleotides match TRBD1. The CDR3 is made up of 17 amino acids. Looked up from germline, CDR1 is MDHEN and CDR2 is SYDVKM. The junction had 13 bases not matched to a gene; V was cut back by 5 bases and J by 1 base. CDR3 sequence: CASSPPYPGQSNYGYTF. For the CDR3, the DNA is TGTGCCAGCAGTCCCCCTTATCCGGGACAGAGTAACTATGGCTACACCTTC.

The chain carries TRBV19 and TRBJ1-4; maybe TRBD1 (6 bases). The CDR3 runs 16 residues. CDR1 and CDR2 (germline): LNHDA, SQIVND (reference sequence). With 3 bases removed from V and 0 bases from J, the gap between germline ends came to 11 bases. CDR3 residues: CASSIGTLSTNEKLFF. DNA for the CDR3: TGTGCCAGTAGTATCGGGACACTCTCAACTAATGAAAAACTGTTTTTT.

The CDR3 here is CASSYSSGLSGEQYF. The CDR3 DNA reads TGTGCCAGCAGTTACTCGAGTGGGCTTTCAGGAGAGCAGTACTTC. The J gene is TRBJ2-7, the V gene TRBV6-5; no clear D. Deletions cut 0 bases from V and 7 bases from J, with 16 bases between. The CDR3 is made up of 15 amino acids. Germline values: CDR1 MNHEY, CDR2 SVGAGI.

This clone came up a few times. The V call is TRBV7-2, the J call TRBJ2-2; tentative D call: TRBD2 (6 bases). Germline CDR1 and CDR2: SGHTA and FQGNSA. The ends were cut back, 1 base at V and 4 bases at J, with 7 bases in the middle. The CDR3 is 14 residues long. CDR3 loop: CASSLVGGTGELFF. The CDR3 DNA is TGTGCCAGCAGCTTAGTGGGGGGCACCGGGGAGCTGTTTTTT.

The rearrangement links TRBV30 to TRBJ1-1; 9 bases align to TRBD1. This CDR3 comprises 13 residues. Germline V CDR1 and CDR2: GTSNPN, SVGIG (reference sequence). With 4 bases clipped from V and 5 bases from J, the junction kept 5 bases outside the gene matches. The CDR3 loop is CAWNDRGETEAFF. CDR3 DNA sequence: TGTGCCTGGAATGACAGGGGGGAGACTGAAGCTTTCTTT. The entire variable domain, with the rest obtained from reference TRBV30 and TRBJ1-1, is as follows: SQTIHQWPATLVQPVGSPLSLECTVEGTSNPNLYWYRQAAGRGLQLLFYSVGIGQISSEVPQNLSASRPQDRQFILSSKKLLLSDSGFYLCAWNDRGETEAFFGQGTRLTVV.

V is TRBV30 and J is TRBJ2-5; D perhaps matches TRBD2 (7 bases). The V gene's germline CDR1 is GTSNPN and CDR2 SVGIG (reference sequence). Between the trimmed V and J ends, which lost 3 bases and 1 base, there was a span of 21 bases. The CDR3 covers 17 residues. The CDR3: CAWSLGGVQRSQETQYF. CDR3 DNA: TGTGCCTGGAGCCTAGGGGGGGTCCAGCGAAGCCAAGAGACCCAGTACTTC.

The chain has TRBV7-2 and TRBJ2-7; TRBD2 aligns across 12 bases. Germline CDR1 is SGHTA and CDR2 is FQGNSA. CDR3 length equals 14 residues. V gave up 4 bases and J gave up 5 bases; unmatched junction bases: 3. The CDR3 DNA reads as TGTGCCAGCAGCTCCGGACTAGCGGGGAACGAGCAGTACTTC. Protein sequence: CASSSGLAGNEQYF.